This note documents a single T cell receptor beta chain sequence. Its antigen is unidentified. Generated by immunoSEQ multiplex PCR, the TCRdb table keeps only in-frame clones and is missing some. The table records about 58,000 clones, roughly four fifths of them present only once. This entry is derived from a study of OX40 agonist ivuxolimab in advanced cancers. Peripheral blood came from all dose cohorts at three timepoints. The CDR3 length is 10 residues. CDR1 is SEHNR and CDR2 is FQNEAQ in the germline V gene (reference sequence). V gave up 5 bases and J gave up 3 bases, with 2 bases separating them. Findings and caveats of the study: CD8+ T cells (on average) carried more expanded clones than CD4+ T cells.

This TCR was recovered from an adult with an advanced solid tumor such as melanoma, head and neck, liver or kidney cancer. The chain has TRBV7-9 and TRBJ2-7; D is undetermined. The specimen comprised CD4+ or CD8+ T cells sorted from blood, sampled in a trial of the OX40 agonist ivuxolimab. CDR3 bases: TGTGCCAGCAGCAACTACGAGCAGTACTTC. Residues: CASSNYEQYF.